Below are 25 T cell receptor beta chains sequenced from a single sample in a study of T cell repertoires in cytomegalovirus infection. TCRdb processed the reads anew with MiXCR; each CDR3 protein has one entry. The table lists more than 400,000 distinct CDR3 sequences, about 25% of them singletons. Specimen: PBMCs. The receptor set was obtained from a human donor in good health (CMV status not recorded). Some clones in this sample may be carry-over from other donors' samples.

This clonotype showed up just a few times. The chain employs TRBV7-2 and TRBJ2-1; D may correspond to TRBD1 or TRBD2 (5 bases each). The V gene lost 1 base and the J gene lost 0 bases, with 16 bases spanning the gap. Germline V lookup: CDR1 SGHTA, CDR2 FQGNSA. CDR3 size: 18 residues. The CDR3 DNA follows: TGTGCCAGCAGCTTAGGGACCGGGACCCCGAGCTCCTACAATGAGCAGTTCTTC. Translating gives CASSLGTGTPSSYNEQFF.

This rearrangement joins TRBV12-3 or TRBV12-4 to TRBJ2-1; D possibly corresponds to TRBD2 (6 bases). Deletions cut 7 bases from V and 4 bases from J, with 17 bases between. The CDR3 loop spans 15 amino acids. CDR3 sequence: CASTTGLPPYNEQFF. The CDR3 region has the DNA TGTGCCAGCACCACCGGACTACCTCCTTACAATGAGCAGTTCTTC.

This clonotype was recorded at least ten times. The V gene is TRBV7-2, the J gene TRBJ1-2; D may be TRBD1 (5 bases). The CDR3 runs 19 residues. Germline V gene sequence: CDR1 SGHTA, CDR2 FQGNSA. Trimming took 1 base from V and 2 from J, leaving 23 bases between them. CDR3 bases: TGTGCCAGCAGCTTAGATCCCCCGGGGCGTGGGCAGATAAACTATGGCTACACCTTC. Translating it yields CASSLDPPGRGQINYGYTF.

This chain joins TRBV6-5 and TRBJ2-7, with 8 bases identical to TRBD2. The CDR3 sequence is 14 residues long. V was clipped by 5 bases and J by 11 bases; unmatched bases: 14. CDR1 MNHEY and CDR2 SVGAGI come from the germline V gene. The CDR3 spells CASSPLRVSGKEYF. CDR3 sequence (DNA): TGTGCCAGCAGTCCTCTTCGGGTTAGCGGGAAAGAGTACTTC.

The chain joins TRBV24-1 to TRBJ2-2; D ambiguous. This CDR3 contains 15 residues. Germline CDR1 is KGHDR and CDR2 is SFDVKD. The V end was cut by 4 bases, the J end by 3 bases, with 11 bases between. The CDR3 here is CATSDPLTDTGELFF. The CDR3 DNA reads TGTGCCACCAGTGACCCATTGACGGACACCGGGGAGCTGTTTTTT.

The V call is TRBV6-2 or TRBV6-3, the J call TRBJ2-7; no clear D. With 0 bases removed from V and 3 bases from J, the gap between germline ends came to 12 bases. The length of the CDR3 is 15 residues. Germline-derived CDR1 and CDR2 are MNHEY and SVGEGT. The CDR3 bases are TGTGCCAGCAGTTACTCGAGAACGGAATACTACGAGCAGTACTTC. It is translated as CASSYSRTEYYEQYF.

V usage is TRBV10-3 and J usage is TRBJ2-7, with D unclear. CDR1 ENHRY and CDR2 SYGVKD come from the germline V gene. The CDR3 has 13 residues. Trimming removed 2 bases at V and 3 bases at J, with 8 bases between. As DNA, the CDR3 is TGTGCCATCAGTGAGACAATGGGCTACGAGCAGTACGTC. Translated, it gives CAISETMGYEQYV.

This clonotype was seen a few times. This chain links TRBV6-2 or TRBV6-3 with TRBJ2-1; TRBD2 matches at 7 bases. The germline CDR1 and CDR2 sequences are MNHEY and SVGEGT. This CDR3 comprises 20 residues. The V and J ends lost 0 bases and 1 base, in that order; junction bases with no gene match: 15. Here the CDR3 DNA reads TGTGCCAGCAGTTACTCTTCGGGGGGACGACTAGCTCTTTCCTACAATGAGCAGTTCTTC. It codes for CASSYSSGGRLALSYNEQFF.

The J gene is TRBJ2-7, the V gene TRBV6-1; D might be TRBD1 (5 bases). CDR3 length: 15 residues. V gave up 3 bases and J gave up 3 bases, with 15 bases separating them. Germline V gene data show CDR1 as MNHNS and CDR2 as SASEGT. The CDR3 reads CASSEIWSRVYEQYF. DNA for the CDR3: TGTGCCAGCAGTGAGATTTGGAGCAGGGTCTACGAGCAGTACTTC.

The chain carries TRBV2 and TRBJ2-1; TRBD2 agrees at 8 bases. The length of the CDR3 is 13 residues. J was trimmed by 7 bases and V by 6 bases; bases with no gene match: 5. Germline-derived CDR1 and CDR2 are SNHLY and FYNNEI. The CDR3 sequence is CASRERELNEQFF. The DNA for the CDR3 is TGTGCCAGCAGGGAGCGGGAGTTAAATGAGCAGTTCTTC.

This clonotype was picked up a small number of times. The chain couples TRBV7-6 to TRBJ1-4; no clear D. There are 16 residues in the CDR3. Germline CDR1 SGHVS, CDR2 FNYEAQ. Deletions cut 5 bases from V and 4 bases from J, with 17 bases between. CDR3 nucleotide sequence: TGTGCCAGCAGCACCGTTGGAATGGGAGTTAATGAAAAACTGTTTTTT. It is translated as CASSTVGMGVNEKLFF.

This clonotype has only a few counts. V and J are TRBV6-2 or TRBV6-3 and TRBJ2-1; D remains unclear. Looked up from germline, CDR1 is MNHEY and CDR2 is SVGEGT. This CDR3 contains 15 residues. V was clipped by 6 bases and J by 7 bases, with 19 bases between them. The CDR3 spells CASSHVPSTLNEQFF. The CDR3 DNA reads TGTGCCAGCAGCCATGTACCGTCAACCTTGAATGAGCAGTTCTTC.

The chain carries TRBV7-8 and TRBJ1-4, with a weak D call TRBD1 (5 bases). V lost 5 bases and J lost 8, with 9 bases in between. Looked up from germline, CDR1 is SGHVS and CDR2 is FQNEAQ. This CDR3 contains 12 residues. CDR3 nucleotide sequence: TGTGCCAGCAGCCCGGGGCCGGAAAAACTGTTTTTT. Translation: CASSPGPEKLFF. The variable domain in full, with the rest retrieved from reference TRBV7-8 and TRBJ1-4, is GAGVSQSPRYKVAKRGQDVALRCDPISGHVSLFWYQQALGQGPEFLTYFQNEAQLDKSGLPSDRFFAERPEGSVSTLKIQRTQQEDSAVYLCASSPGPEKLFFGSGTQLSVL.

This clonotype was counted only a few times. This sequence joins TRBV6-2 or TRBV6-3 and TRBJ2-7, with D unclear. Germline CDR1 MNHEY, CDR2 SVGEGT. This CDR3 comprises 14 residues. V was shortened by 7 bases and J by 4 bases, with 17 bases between the two germline ends. This CDR3 reads CASTNRGLPYEQYV. In DNA, the CDR3 is TGTGCCAGCACCAACAGAGGTTTGCCATACGAGCAGTACGTC.

The chain uses TRBV15 and TRBJ1-2; D unclear. CDR3 size: 11 residues. CDR1 LNHNV and CDR2 YYDKDF come from the germline V gene (reference sequence). V gave up 1 base and J gave up 8 bases, with 5 bases separating them. CDR3 amino acids: CATSRGGGYTF. The CDR3 nucleotides are TGTGCCACCAGCAGAGGCGGAGGCTACACCTTC.

V and J are TRBV12-3 or TRBV12-4 and TRBJ1-3; TRBD1 matches at 8 bases. The V gene end was trimmed by 3 bases and the J gene end by 12 bases; junction bases not matched to a gene: 10. There are 14 residues in the CDR3. CDR3 residues: CASSLQGAFKGIYF. The CDR3 DNA reads TGTGCCAGCAGTTTGCAGGGGGCTTTTAAGGGCATATATTTT.

This clonotype was observed a few times. This rearrangement joins TRBV7-2 to TRBJ2-1; TRBD2 might be the D (8 bases). The CDR3 is made up of 16 amino acids. Per the germline V gene, CDR1 is SGHTA and CDR2 is FQGNSA. Trimming shortened V by 1 base and J by 16 bases, and 26 bases separated the two germline ends. The CDR3 region has the DNA TGTGCCAGCAGCTTAGACCCGGGACAGTTGAGCGGGGGCCAATTCTTC. Translated, it gives CASSLDPGQLSGGQFF.

Comment on this clonotype: The CDR3 ends on some other residue instead of the conserved phenylalanine or tryptophan, so this is likely a read error. This chain connects TRBV10-3 to TRBJ2-5; 9 bases fit TRBD2. J lost 1 base, V lost 6 bases, and 24 bases had no gene match. Per the germline V gene, CDR1 is ENHRY and CDR2 is SYGVKD. This CDR3 is built from 21 residues. The CDR3 bases are TGTGCCATCAGGGATGGGTTGAGGGATGCTAGCGGGACGATCTCCCAAGAGACCCAGTACCTC. Amino acid sequence: CAIRDGLRDASGTISQETQYL.

In its sample, this clonotype was seen a few times. The J gene is TRBJ1-2, the V gene TRBV18, with D possibly being TRBD1 (6 bases). The length of the CDR3 is 15 residues. Germline V gives CDR1 KGHSH, CDR2 LQKENI. V lost 2 bases and J 4 bases, leaving 14 bases between the germline ends. CDR3 amino acids: CASSPAHTGTYGYTF. Here the CDR3 DNA reads TGTGCCAGCTCACCAGCCCATACAGGGACCTATGGCTACACCTTC.

The CDR3 loop reads CASSSRGHMNTEAFF. The CDR3, as DNA: TGTGCCAGCAGCTCCCGGGGGCACATGAACACTGAAGCTTTCTTT. V is TRBV7-2 and J is TRBJ1-1; D is possibly TRBD1 (6 bases). This CDR3 contains 15 residues. CDR1 and CDR2 from the germline V gene are SGHTA and FQGNSA. V shed 4 bases and J shed 0 bases, with 12 bases lying between them.

This clonotype was found a few times. The rearrangement joins TRBV5-4 to TRBJ2-6; D unclear. V lost 4 bases and J lost 0, with 14 bases in between. Per the germline V gene, CDR1 is SGHNT and CDR2 is YYREEE (reference sequence). This CDR3 has 17 residues. The CDR3: CASSNPGQSSGANVLTF. The DNA for the CDR3 is TGTGCCAGCAGCAATCCGGGCCAGAGCTCTGGGGCCAACGTCCTGACTTTC.

The chain carries TRBV15 and TRBJ2-1; tentative D call: TRBD1 (6 bases). V shed 1 base and J shed 6 bases, with 7 bases lying between them. This CDR3 has 13 residues. Germline CDR1 is LNHNV and CDR2 is YYDKDF (reference sequence). The CDR3 region has the DNA TGTGCCACCAGCAGAGTCAGGGGCAATGAGCAGTTCTTC. Protein product: CATSRVRGNEQFF.

This clonotype was observed a few times. The CDR3 loop reads CASIRRTSTDTQYF. DNA of the CDR3: TGTGCCAGCATTCGGCGGACTAGCACAGATACGCAGTATTTT. The chain couples TRBV12-3 or TRBV12-4 to TRBJ2-3, with a weak D call TRBD2 (5 bases). Trimming took 7 bases from V and 0 from J, leaving 11 bases between them. There are 14 residues in the CDR3.

In its sample, this clonotype was seen a few times. The chain joins TRBV6-6 to TRBJ2-1, with TRBD2 as a possible D gene (6 bases). Germline CDR1 reads MNHNY; CDR2 reads SVGAGI (reference sequence). V gave up 6 bases and J gave up 0 bases, with 15 bases separating them. The CDR3 has 16 residues. The CDR3 nucleotides read TGTGCCAGCAGCCGTATAGCGGCGAGCTCCTACAATGAGCAGTTCTTC. Translated, it gives CASSRIAASSYNEQFF.

The CDR3 loop reads CASRARSTDTQYF. The CDR3 DNA reads TGTGCCAGCAGAGCCAGAAGCACAGATACGCAGTATTTT. The rearrangement uses TRBV11-3 and TRBJ2-3; D remains ambiguous. The length of the CDR3 is 13 residues. The V end was cut by 6 bases, the J end by 0 bases, with 7 bases between. In germline, CDR1 is SGHNT, CDR2 YENEEA.